The 18 T cell receptor beta chains below were found in one sample sequenced in a study of blood T cell repertoires in COVID-19. Profiling relied on immunoSEQ multiplex PCR, and the TCRdb table lists in-frame clones only, not all of them. The sample lists around 200,000 clones; more than 85% were seen once. The specimen sequenced was peripheral blood. These receptors were taken from a man aged 40-49 years with active or convalescent COVID-19.

The V call is TRBV7-3, the J call TRBJ1-3; 7 bases fit TRBD1. Looked up from germline, CDR1 is SGHTA and CDR2 is FQGTGA. This CDR3 has 15 amino acids. The V gene end was trimmed by 5 bases and the J gene end by 0 bases; junction bases not matched to a gene: 4. The CDR3 loop is CASSRDSLSGNTIYF. The DNA for the CDR3 is TGTGCCAGCAGCCGGGACAGCCTCTCTGGAAACACCATATATTTT.

The CDR3 nucleotides are TGCGCCAGCAGTGACGCGGGACAGGGGGTCGCTGAAGCTTTCTTT. It is translated as CASSDAGQGVAEAFF. The rearrangement joins TRBV10-1 to TRBJ1-1; 11 bases match TRBD1. V shed 3 bases, J shed 6 bases, and the junction held 6 bases outside the gene matches. CDR3 length: 15 residues. Germline V gene lookup returns CDR1 WNHNN and CDR2 SYGVQD (reference sequence).

The rearrangement links TRBV7-2 to TRBJ1-5, with D possibly matching TRBD1 (6 bases). Germline V gene sequence: CDR1 SGHTA, CDR2 FQGNSA. The CDR3 extends over 14 amino acids. The V and J ends lost 5 bases and 7 bases respectively, with 15 bases between them. CDR3 coding DNA: TGTGCCAGCAGCCCTGGGGCGCAGGGGCAGCCCCAGCATTTT. The encoded protein is CASSPGAQGQPQHF. Full variable domain (remainder filled in from reference TRBV7-2 and TRBJ1-5): GAGVSQSPSNKVTEKGKDVELRCDPISGHTALYWYRQSLGQGLEFLIYFQGNSAPDKSGLPSDRFSAERTGGSVSTLTIQRTQQEDSAVYLCASSPGAQGQPQHFGDGTRLSIL.

The rearrangement joins TRBV5-1 to TRBJ2-5, with TRBD1 identical over 7 bases. The CDR3 contains 15 residues. V shed 2 bases and J 0 bases; nucleotides not matched to a gene: 4. The germline CDR1 and CDR2 sequences are SGHRS and YFSETQ. CDR3 residues: CASSFQGQNQETQYF. In DNA form, the CDR3 reads TGCGCCAGCAGCTTCCAGGGACAGAACCAAGAGACCCAGTACTTC.

The chain couples TRBV7-9 to TRBJ1-1; D not certain. Trimming left V 6 bases short and J 2 bases short, with 13 bases between. The CDR3 spans 14 residues. Germline CDR1 reads SEHNR; CDR2 reads FQNEAQ (reference sequence). DNA for the CDR3: TGTGCCAGCAGACACAGCTACTCTAACACTGAAGCTTTCTTT. It is translated as CASRHSYSNTEAFF.

The rearrangement uses TRBV7-6 and TRBJ1-3; a possible D gene is TRBD1 (5 bases). Germline CDR1 and CDR2: SGHVS and FNYEAQ. This CDR3 is built from 17 residues. V was cut by 1 base and J by 0 bases, with 13 bases left in between. In DNA, the CDR3 is TGTGCCAGCAGCTTAGTGTCTCAGGGAAGCTCTGGAAACACCATATATTTT. It translates to CASSLVSQGSSGNTIYF. The variable domain in full, completed from reference TRBV7-6 and TRBJ1-3, reads GAGVSQSPRYKVTKRGQDVALRCDPISGHVSLYWYRQALGQGPEFLTYFNYEAQQDKSGLPNDRFSAERPEGSISTLTIQRTEQRDSAMYRCASSLVSQGSSGNTIYFGEGSWLTVV.

The chain is built from TRBV28 and TRBJ2-7, with a tentative D call TRBD1 (5 bases). Trimming took 6 bases from V and 0 from J, leaving 15 bases between them. CDR3 length equals 15 residues. Germline loops: CDR1 MDHEN, CDR2 SYDVKM. CDR3 sequence reads: CASRSDQGYSYEQYF. The CDR3 DNA is TGTGCCAGCAGATCAGACCAGGGATACTCCTACGAGCAGTACTTC.

This sequence joins TRBV5-4 and TRBJ2-3, with TRBD2 identical over 10 bases. From germline, CDR1 is SGHNT and CDR2 YYREEE (reference sequence). V lost 2 bases to trimming and J lost 2 bases; unmatched junction nucleotides: 8. This CDR3 spans 17 amino acids. CDR3 sequence reads: CASSFPSGSATTDTQYF. In DNA, the CDR3 is TGTGCCAGCAGCTTCCCTAGCGGGAGTGCGACCACAGATACGCAGTATTTT.

The chain links TRBV6-5 to TRBJ1-5; D not certain. CDR3 length: 13 amino acids. The germline CDR1 and CDR2 sequences are MNHEY and SVGAGI. V was shortened by 2 bases and J by 7 bases, with 9 bases between the two germline ends. CDR3 amino acids: CASSYGGVQPQHF. The CDR3 coding sequence is TGTGCCAGCAGTTACGGCGGGGTCCAGCCCCAGCATTTT.

The rearrangement uses TRBV2 and TRBJ2-5, with TRBD1 matching 9 bases. The CDR3 consists of 14 residues. The J segment lost 4 bases and the V segment lost 6 bases, leaving 6 bases of the junction unmatched. Per the germline V gene, CDR1 is SNHLY and CDR2 is FYNNEI. CDR3 DNA sequence: TGTGCCAGCAGCTCCGGGACAGGGTTAGAGACCCAGTACTTC. Translating gives CASSSGTGLETQYF.

This clone was seen a single time. This chain links TRBV12-3 or TRBV12-4 with TRBJ2-5; unclear D gene. The CDR3 has 13 amino acids. Trimming pared 5 bases from V and 0 bases from J, leaving 7 bases between. The CDR3 loop reads CASSPRNQETQYF. The CDR3 region has the DNA TGTGCCAGCAGTCCTAGGAACCAAGAGACCCAGTACTTC.

The chain carries TRBV3-1 (or the pseudogene TRBV3-2) and TRBJ1-2; D remains ambiguous. Per germline, CDR1 LGHDT and CDR2 YNNKEL (reference sequence). V was shortened by 3 bases and J by 4 bases, with 6 bases between the two germline ends. This CDR3 has 12 residues. The CDR3 nucleotides are TGTGCCAGCAGCCAGAGGGCCTATGGCTACACCTTC. It encodes CASSQRAYGYTF.

The chain carries TRBV7-9 and TRBJ1-1; D remains unclear. Trimming left V 6 bases short and J 1 base short, with 9 bases between. The CDR3 runs 13 residues. Per germline, CDR1 SEHNR and CDR2 FQNEAQ (reference sequence). In DNA, the CDR3 is TGTGCCAGCAGGCATGCCGGGAACACTGAAGCTTTCTTT. Translated: CASRHAGNTEAFF.

This clone turned up a few times. The rearrangement joins TRBV29-1 to TRBJ2-3, with D perhaps TRBD1 (6 bases). Germline V gives CDR1 SQVTM, CDR2 ANQGSEA. The CDR3 consists of 12 residues. Trimming took off 4 bases at V and 5 bases at J, with 10 bases between the two ends. The CDR3 region has the DNA TGCAGCGTTGGGGGGCGGCAAGATACGCAGTATTTT. Translation: CSVGGRQDTQYF.

The V call is TRBV5-4, the J call TRBJ1-1; the D gene is possibly TRBD1 (5 bases). The CDR3 has 13 amino acids. Germline V lookup: CDR1 SGHNT, CDR2 YYREEE (reference sequence). V lost 4 bases and J lost 2, with 9 bases in between. The CDR3 loop is CASSIGHNTEAFF. CDR3 in DNA: TGTGCCAGCAGCATTGGACATAACACTGAAGCTTTCTTT.

The chain combines TRBV6-4 with TRBJ2-7; 7 bases fit TRBD2. Per the germline V gene, CDR1 is MRHNA and CDR2 is SNTAGT. Unmatched junction bases numbered 10, after V lost 8 bases and J lost 0 bases. CDR3 length: 15 residues. The CDR3 here is CASSKRDFPSYEQYF. CDR3 in DNA: TGTGCCAGCTCGAAGCGGGACTTTCCCTCCTACGAGCAGTACTTC.

This clone was picked up one time. The chain recombines TRBV6-6 with TRBJ2-7, with 7 positions matching TRBD1. Germline V CDR1 and CDR2: MNHNY, SVGAGI (reference sequence). The CDR3 length is 14 residues. The trim removed 7 bases at V and 1 base at J, leaving 7 bases unmatched. CDR3 nucleotides: TGTGCCAGCAAAGTGGGACAGAGGTCCTACGAGCAGTACTTC. Protein: CASKVGQRSYEQYF.

The J gene is TRBJ1-5, the V gene TRBV5-4; 8 bases are a match to TRBD1. The trim removed 6 bases at V and 6 bases at J, leaving 11 bases unmatched. In germline, CDR1 is SGHNT, CDR2 YYREEE (reference sequence). This CDR3 region has 15 residues. The CDR3 is CASTQDRAVVQPQHF. The CDR3 nucleotides read TGTGCCAGCACCCAGGACAGGGCGGTTGTTCAGCCCCAGCATTTT.